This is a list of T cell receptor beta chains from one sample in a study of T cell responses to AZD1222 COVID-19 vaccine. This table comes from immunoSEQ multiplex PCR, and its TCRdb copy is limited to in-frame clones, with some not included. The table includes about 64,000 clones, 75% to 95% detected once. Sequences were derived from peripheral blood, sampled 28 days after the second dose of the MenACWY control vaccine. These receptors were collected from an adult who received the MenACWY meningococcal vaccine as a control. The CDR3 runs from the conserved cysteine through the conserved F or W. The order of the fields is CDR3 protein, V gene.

CDR3aa: CASRTVNTEAFF; v_gene: TRBV6-5
CDR3aa: CASSGLSGQGVNQPQHF; v_gene: TRBV6-1
CDR3aa: CASSYTGDSNQPQHF; v_gene: TRBV6-5
CDR3aa: CAWNTGTRAQPQHF; v_gene: TRBV30
CDR3aa: CASSRLASTDTQYF; v_gene: TRBV19
CDR3aa: CASSSQGQGNTEAFF; v_gene: TRBV11-2
CDR3aa: CSASPGTGGWSNQPQHF; v_gene: TRBV20-1
CDR3aa: CATTAGPRIGTDTQYF; v_gene: TRBV19
CDR3aa: CASSQAVGRTYEQYF; v_gene: TRBV4-1
CDR3aa: CASSPVIYEQYF; v_gene: TRBV28
CDR3aa: CASSPTVSGRVDTQYF; v_gene: TRBV5-1
CDR3aa: CASSIDPGDGYTF; v_gene: TRBV19
CDR3aa: CASSFGTGNEQFF; v_gene: TRBV7-3